This is a list of T cell receptor beta chains from one sample in a study of T cells in Graves' hyperthyroidism and ophthalmopathy. TCRdb re-called the multiplex PCR reads through MiXCR, storing one row per CDR3 protein. This sample has around 700,000 distinct CDR3 sequences; around 40% occur once, and the top ten carry less than 35%. Sequences were obtained from blood. The receptors derive from a woman aged 40 to 50 with Graves' hyperthyroidism. CDR3s include the opening cysteine and the closing phenylalanine or tryptophan. The order of the fields is J gene, clone size, V gene, D gene, CDR3 protein, CDR3 DNA. A D gene is named only where the DNA matches it firmly. Clone size is shown for a subset of rows, as once, few, many or a class of expanded clone.

TRBJ1-5 | many | TRBV11-2 | . | CASSSLREGRRQPQHF | TGTGCCAGCAGCTCGCTGAGGGAGGGGAGGAGACAGCCCCAGCATTTT
TRBJ1-2 | . | TRBV9 | TRBD1 | CASSSPRTARQGFNYGYTF | TGTGCCAGCAGTTCCCCCCGAACAGCTAGACAGGGTTTTAACTATGGCTACACCTTC
TRBJ1-1 | many | TRBV20-1 | . | CSARGWESSTEAFF | TGCAGTGCTAGAGGGTGGGAAAGTAGCACTGAAGCTTTCTTT
TRBJ1-1 | few | TRBV4-3 | TRBD1 | CASSLSRTGVSLNTEAFF | TGCGCCAGCAGCCTTAGTCGGACAGGGGTGTCCCTGAACACTGAAGCTTTCTTT
TRBJ1-4 | many | TRBV6-6 | TRBD1 | CASSYRDRECFF | TGTGCCAGCAGTTACCGGGACAGGGAATGCTTTTTT
TRBJ2-5 | . | TRBV5-8 | TRBD1 | CASSPDRTATQETQYF | TGTGCCAGCTCCCCGGACAGGACAGCGACCCAAGAGACCCAGTACTTC
TRBJ2-5 | many | TRBV6-6 | TRBD1 | CASSYSTGGGETQYF | TGTGCCAGCAGTTACTCGACAGGGGGTGGAGAGACCCAGTACTTC
TRBJ2-5 | . | TRBV12-3/TRBV12-4 | . | CASSRPGGWEGAETQYF | TGTGCCAGCAGCCGACCGGGGGGATGGGAGGGGGCAGAGACCCAGTACTTC
TRBJ1-2 | few | TRBV5-6 | . | CASSLEGVSGGYTF | TGTGCCAGCAGCTTGGAAGGAGTCTCAGGAGGCTACACCTTC
TRBJ2-7 | many | TRBV6-5 | . | CATHSKTEPSYEQYF | TGTGCCACCCACTCTAAGACAGAACCCTCCTACGAGCAGTACTTC
TRBJ1-2 | . | TRBV20-1 | . | CSARDFYSRALGSLLYGYTF | TGCAGTGCTAGAGATTTCTATTCTAGGGCCCTAGGCTCCTTACTCTATGGCTACACCTTC
TRBJ2-2 | few | TRBV20-1 | . | CSARSAGIGTGELFF | TGCAGTGCTAGATCTGCAGGGATCGGCACCGGGGAGCTGTTTTTT
TRBJ1-2 | . | TRBV28 | . | CASSYREMYYGYTF | TGTGCCAGCAGTTACAGGGAAATGTACTATGGCTACACCTTC
TRBJ1-4 | . | TRBV4-3 | . | CASSLSTTGNLGEKLFF | TGCGCCAGCAGCCTCTCAACTACAGGGAATCTTGGAGAAAAACTGTTTTTT
TRBJ1-2 | few | TRBV9 | . | CASSGEGGARGYTF | TGTGCCAGCAGCGGCGAGGGGGGGGCAAGAGGCTACACCTTC
TRBJ1-5 | many | TRBV12-3/TRBV12-4 | . | CASSSGDRSNQPQHF | TGTGCCAGCAGTTCCGGTGACAGATCGAACCAGCCCCAGCATTTT
TRBJ1-2 | . | TRBV12-3/TRBV12-4 | . | CASSLDKNYSGYTF | TGTGCCAGCAGTTTAGACAAGAACTACTCCGGCTACACCTTC
TRBJ1-5 | many | TRBV2 | . | CASSNPGRNQPQHF | TGTGCCAGCAGCAATCCGGGACGCAATCAGCCCCAGCATTTT
TRBJ1-5 | . | TRBV12-5 | . | CASGLARTVSNQPQHF | TGTGCTAGTGGTTTGGCCCGGACGGTAAGCAATCAGCCCCAGCATTTT
TRBJ2-1 | . | TRBV5-1 | . | CASNPTGHWNEQFF | TGTGCCAGCAACCCGACAGGTCACTGGAATGAGCAGTTCTTC
TRBJ1-4 | many | TRBV20-1 | . | CSANGQTVNEKLFF | TGCAGTGCAAACGGACAGACAGTTAATGAAAAACTGTTTTTT
TRBJ1-6 | many | TRBV4-1 | . | CASLGAVVPLHF | TGCGCCAGCTTGGGTGCGGTGGTTCCCCTCCACTTT
TRBJ2-6 | . | TRBV12-3/TRBV12-4 | . | CATSGVGNRLSGANVLTF | TGTGCCACCTCTGGAGTCGGGAACAGGCTCTCTGGGGCCAACGTCCTGACTTTC
TRBJ1-6 | . | TRBV6-5 | TRBD1 | CASKTTGGKSPLHF | TGTGCCAGCAAGACGACAGGGGGTAAATCACCCCTCCACTTT
TRBJ2-2 | few | TRBV19 | . | CASSTSGIQGTGELFF | TGTGCCAGTAGTACCTCCGGGATACAGGGCACCGGGGAGCTGTTTTTT
TRBJ1-1 | many | TRBV29-1 | . | CSVETRMNTEAFF | TGCAGCGTTGAAACTCGAATGAACACTGAAGCTTTCTTT
TRBJ1-3 | . | TRBV2 | TRBD1 | CASSYSLQGTLQENTIYF | TGTGCCAGCAGTTACTCGTTACAGGGGACGCTACAAGAAAACACCATATATTTT
TRBJ1-6 | few | TRBV27 | . | CASTSGAGGSPLHF | TGTGCCAGCACCTCCGGGGCGGGTGGTTCACCCCTCCACTTT
TRBJ2-7 | many | TRBV24-1 | . | CATSDGSRGEQYF | TGTGCCACCAGTGATGGGAGCCGGGGCGAGCAGTACTTC
TRBJ2-7 | few | TRBV11-3 | TRBD1 | CATGAYRDRGEQYF | TGTGCCACGGGGGCCTACAGGGACAGGGGGGAGCAGTACTTC
TRBJ2-2 | . | TRBV27 | . | CASSFGGRRAGELFF | TGTGCCAGCAGTTTCGGGGGAAGGCGGGCCGGGGAGCTGTTTTTT
TRBJ2-7 | few | TRBV6-5 | TRBD2 | CASTVTTSGGTYEQYF | TGTGCCAGCACAGTTACGACTAGCGGGGGGACCTACGAGCAGTACTTC
TRBJ1-2 | many | TRBV7-2 | . | CASSLAQDYTLHGGYTF | TGTGCCAGCAGCTTAGCCCAGGATTACACATTGCACGGCGGCTACACCTTC
TRBJ1-2 | many | TRBV14 | . | CASSQVRGVHGYTF | TGTGCCAGCAGCCAAGTGCGCGGGGTCCACGGCTACACCTTC
TRBJ1-1 | few | TRBV12-3/TRBV12-4 | TRBD1 | CASSLNQGAEAFF | TGTGCCAGCAGTTTGAACCAGGGGGCTGAAGCTTTCTTT
TRBJ2-7 | . | TRBV7-9 | . | CASSATAPGYEQYF | TGTGCCAGCAGCGCTACGGCGCCGGGCTACGAGCAGTACTTC
TRBJ1-2 | . | TRBV2 | . | CASRKQGGNYGYTF | TGTGCCAGCAGGAAACAGGGTGGGAACTATGGCTACACCTTC
TRBJ2-2 | few | TRBV29-1 | TRBD2 | CSVEASSGGTGELFF | TGCAGCGTTGAAGCTTCTAGCGGGGGCACCGGGGAGCTGTTTTTT
TRBJ2-7 | few | TRBV29-1 | . | CSVRADLPYEQYF | TGCAGCGTTAGGGCGGACCTTCCTTACGAGCAGTACTTC
TRBJ1-5 | many | TRBV7-6 | . | CASSLGYSNQPQHF | TGTGCCAGCAGCTTAGGTTATAGCAATCAGCCCCAGCATTTT
TRBJ1-4 | few | TRBV19 | . | CASSPGPGEKLFF | TGTGCCAGTAGCCCTGGTCCCGGTGAAAAACTGTTTTTT
TRBJ2-1 | few | TRBV7-2 | TRBD2 | CASSPGLAGSEQFF | TGTGCCAGCAGCCCCGGACTAGCGGGAAGTGAGCAGTTCTTC
TRBJ2-6 | . | TRBV7-9 | TRBD1 | CASSLQALGQAHVLTF | TGTGCCAGCAGCTTACAGGCCCTTGGACAGGCCCACGTCCTGACTTTC
TRBJ1-5 | once | TRBV2 | TRBD1 | CARRTGAGNQPQHF | TGTGCCAGGCGGACAGGGGCAGGCAATCAGCCCCAGCATTTT
TRBJ2-5 | . | TRBV11-2 | . | CASSLAGHMGETQYF | TGTGCCAGCAGCTTAGCGGGACACATGGGAGAGACCCAGTACTTC
TRBJ1-1 | . | TRBV5-6 | . | CASSLANSMNTEAFF | TGTGCCAGCAGCTTGGCCAACAGCATGAACACTGAAGCTTTCTTT
TRBJ2-7 | . | TRBV20-1 | . | CSARDTATYYEQYF | TGCAGTGCTAGGGACACAGCCACATACTACGAGCAGTACTTC
TRBJ2-5 | . | TRBV5-6 | . | CASSWRDTRGTQYF | TGTGCCAGCAGCTGGCGGGACACCAGGGGGACCCAGTACTTC
TRBJ2-6 | many | TRBV7-6 | TRBD1 | CASSQKPGQGTNVLTF | TGTGCCAGCAGTCAAAAACCGGGACAGGGTACCAACGTCCTGACTTTC
TRBJ1-2 | . | TRBV4-2 | TRBD1 | CASSHAGQLYYGYTF | TGTGCCAGCAGCCATGCGGGACAGCTTTACTATGGCTACACCTTC
TRBJ2-7 | . | TRBV12-3/TRBV12-4 | . | CASIKQGRAYEQYF | TGTGCCAGCATCAAACAGGGACGGGCCTACGAGCAGTACTTC
TRBJ2-7 | few | TRBV5-1 | TRBD1 | CASSQGYRGEQYF | TGCGCCAGCAGCCAAGGCTACAGGGGCGAGCAGTACTTC
TRBJ2-5 | . | TRBV27 | TRBD2 | CASSSLAGAETQYF | TGTGCCAGCAGTTCGCTAGCGGGAGCGGAGACCCAGTACTTC
TRBJ1-2 | . | TRBV12-3/TRBV12-4 | TRBD1 | CASSLGEGAYGYTF | TGTGCCAGCAGTTTGGGGGAGGGGGCCTATGGCTACACCTTC
TRBJ2-7 | . | TRBV7-7 | TRBD1 | CASSSTDRNYEQYF | TGTGCTAGCAGCTCCACGGACAGGAACTACGAGCAGTACTTC
TRBJ1-4 | . | TRBV6-6 | TRBD1 | CASSSWDSNEKLFF | TGTGCCAGCAGTTCCTGGGACAGTAATGAAAAACTGTTTTTT
TRBJ2-6 | few | TRBV7-9 | TRBD2 | CASSPFRLAGGYYSGANVLTF | TGTGCCAGCAGCCCCTTTAGACTAGCGGGAGGTTACTACTCTGGGGCCAACGTCCTGACTTTC
TRBJ2-2 | . | TRBV3-1 | . | CASSQLLLPLGELFF | TGTGCCAGCAGCCAACTCCTCCTCCCGCTCGGGGAGCTGTTTTTT
TRBJ2-7 | many | TRBV25-1 | . | CASSEVREQYF | TGTGCCAGCAGTGAAGTGCGGGAGCAGTACTTC